Below are 20 T cell receptor beta chains sequenced from a single sample in a study of blood T cell repertoires in COVID-19. The protocol was immunoSEQ multiplex PCR, while the TCRdb copy is restricted to in-frame clones and leaves out a portion. Of roughly 150,000 clones in the sample, under 85% were seen once. The sequenced sample consisted of peripheral blood. Receptor source: a man between 65 and 85 years old with acute or convalescent COVID-19.

This clone is classed as medium-sized (0.01 to 0.1%). The chain joins TRBV9 to TRBJ2-2; maybe TRBD2 (5 bases). V was clipped by 10 bases and J by 0 bases, with 13 bases between them. This CDR3 has 14 amino acids. Per the germline V gene, CDR1 is SGDLS and CDR2 is YYNGEE. The CDR3 nucleotides are TGTGCCGGACGGCCCGGGGCGAACACCGGGGAGCTGTTTTTT. It codes for CAGRPGANTGELFF.

The chain joins TRBV18 to TRBJ2-1, with TRBD1 matching 8 bases. The length of the CDR3 is 15 residues. V dropped 3 bases and J dropped 4; count of bases not matched to a gene: 5. CDR1 and CDR2 (germline): KGHSH, LQKENI. The CDR3 nucleotides are TGTGCCAGCTCACCGACAGGGGATCTATACAATGAGCAGTTCTTC. Protein product: CASSPTGDLYNEQFF.

The rearrangement uses TRBV19 and TRBJ2-3; TRBD1 matches 10 bases. The CDR3 totals 16 residues. CDR1 LNHDA and CDR2 SQIVND come from the germline V gene (reference sequence). The V and J ends lost 3 bases and 5 bases, in that order; junction bases with no gene match: 8. Written as DNA, the CDR3 is TGTGCCAGTAGTATTGGGACAGGGGTTGGTGGAGATACGCAGTATTTT. The encoded protein is CASSIGTGVGGDTQYF.

This chain links TRBV18 with TRBJ2-1; 9 bases match TRBD2. This CDR3 is built from 16 residues. In germline, CDR1 is KGHSH, CDR2 LQKENI. V shed 3 bases, J shed 5 bases, and the junction held 8 bases outside the gene matches. The DNA for the CDR3 is TGTGCCAGCTCACCCCGGGTAGCGGGAGCCCACAATGAGCAGTTCTTC. This codes for CASSPRVAGAHNEQFF.

The chain recombines TRBV7-2 with TRBJ2-4; D remains unclear. CDR3 length equals 13 residues. Germline V gene lookup returns CDR1 SGHTA and CDR2 FQGNSA. V was pared by 4 bases and J by 5 bases, with 9 bases between. The CDR3 nucleotides are TGTGCCAGCAGCTCGTTCTCCCAAAACATTCAGTACTTC. Its translation: CASSSFSQNIQYF.

This chain joins TRBV5-1 and TRBJ2-1; 9 nucleotides match TRBD2. Germline CDR1 reads SGHRS; CDR2 reads YFSETQ. The V segment lost 0 bases and the J segment 4 bases; nucleotides outside the gene matches: 5. The CDR3 spans 16 residues. CDR3 loop: CASSLVAGGQYNEQFF. In DNA, the CDR3 is TGCGCCAGCAGCTTGGTGGCGGGGGGGCAATACAATGAGCAGTTCTTC. Full variable domain (rest looked up from reference TRBV5-1 and TRBJ2-1): KAGVTQTPRYLIKTRGQQVTLSCSPISGHRSVSWYQQTPGQGLQFLFEYFSETQRNKGNFPGRFSGRQFSNSRSEMNVSTLELGDSALYLCASSLVAGGQYNEQFFGPGTRLTVL.

The chain joins TRBV7-2 to TRBJ2-2; 7 nucleotides match TRBD2. V lost 4 bases, J lost 1 base, and 9 bases stayed unmatched. The CDR3 is 17 amino acids. Germline assignment: CDR1 SGHTA and CDR2 FQGNSA. The CDR3 is CASSWPGLPKNTGELFF. The CDR3 DNA reads TGTGCCAGCAGCTGGCCGGGACTACCAAAGAACACCGGGGAGCTGTTTTTT.

This sequence joins TRBV6-7 and TRBJ2-1; TRBD2 agrees at 9 bases. TRBV6-7 belongs to the ORF category, with a function that is uncertain. This CDR3 is 14 amino acids long. J was trimmed by 8 bases and V by 5 bases; bases with no gene match: 7. CDR3 region: CASSERGASDEQFF. CDR3 nucleotides: TGTGCCAGCAGTGAGCGGGGGGCATCGGATGAGCAGTTCTTC.

This clone has just a few counts. The chain couples TRBV6-2 or TRBV6-3 to TRBJ1-1, with a weak D call TRBD1 (5 bases). The CDR3 extends over 12 amino acids. V gave up 0 bases and J gave up 6 bases, with 5 bases separating them. CDR1 is MNHEY, CDR2 SVGEGT, per germline. CDR3 sequence reads: CASSYSGAEAFF. The CDR3 DNA reads TGTGCCAGCAGTTACTCAGGGGCTGAAGCTTTCTTT.

V usage is TRBV4-1 and J usage is TRBJ2-2; 7 positions match TRBD2. The CDR3 runs 18 residues. Germline-derived CDR1 and CDR2 are MGHRA and YSYEKL. V lost 2 bases, J lost 1 base, and 10 bases stayed unmatched. The CDR3 reads CASSQPGGAGENTGELFF. Written as DNA, the CDR3 is TGCGCCAGCAGCCAACCAGGAGGGGCGGGAGAGAACACCGGGGAGCTGTTTTTT.

This chain uses TRBV6-5 with TRBJ2-7; the D gene is possibly TRBD1 (6 bases). Trimming took off 4 bases at V and 2 bases at J, with 18 bases between the two ends. This CDR3 has 16 amino acids. CDR1 and CDR2 (germline): MNHEY, SVGAGI. This CDR3 reads CASSFVPGDGAYEQYF. The CDR3 DNA follows: TGTGCCAGCAGTTTCGTCCCAGGGGATGGGGCCTACGAGCAGTACTTC.

The gene calls are TRBV3-1 (or the pseudogene TRBV3-2) and TRBJ2-3; 9 bases line up with TRBD1. Trimming cost V 4 bases and J 13 bases; bases outside gene matches: 3. Germline CDR1 is LGHDT and CDR2 is YNNKEL (reference sequence). The CDR3 contains 11 residues. CDR3 nucleotides: TGTGCCAGCAGCCTGGACAGGGGAAAGTATTTT. Translated, it gives CASSLDRGKYF.

The rearrangement uses TRBV27 and TRBJ1-1, with D tentatively TRBD1 (5 bases). V lost 1 base to trimming and J lost 4 bases, with 10 bases between them. The germline gives CDR1 MNHEY, CDR2 SMNVEV (reference sequence). The CDR3 sequence is 14 residues long. CDR3 protein: CASSLFGGSTEAFF. CDR3 nucleotides: TGTGCCAGCAGTTTATTTGGGGGGAGCACTGAAGCTTTCTTT.

This clone came up once. The V gene is TRBV7-6, the J gene TRBJ1-5; the D gene is possibly TRBD1 (5 bases). V was cut by 2 bases and J by 5 bases, with 13 bases left in between. The CDR3 contains 15 residues. Germline V gene lookup returns CDR1 SGHVS and CDR2 FNYEAQ. The CDR3 DNA is TGTGCCAGCAGCTTAACACAGGATAGTTATCAGCCCCAGCATTTT. Its protein is CASSLTQDSYQPQHF.

The rearrangement uses TRBV9 and TRBJ2-1; a weak D match, TRBD2 (5 bases). V shed 3 bases and J shed 6 bases, with 16 bases lying between them. Looked up from germline, CDR1 is SGDLS and CDR2 is YYNGEE. This CDR3 contains 15 residues. The CDR3 DNA reads as TGTGCCAGCAGCGAAACTAGTAGGATCCCCAATGAGCAGTTCTTC. Its translation: CASSETSRIPNEQFF.

The chain employs TRBV11-2 and TRBJ2-1; possible D gene TRBD1, 5 bases. CDR3 length: 17 residues. CDR1 is SGHAT, CDR2 FQNNGV, per germline. Trimming shortened V by 1 base and J by 4 bases, and 17 bases separated the two germline ends. The CDR3 DNA reads as TGTGCCAGCAGCTTAGTTTTCTATGACAGTTCATACAATGAGCAGTTCTTC. This encodes CASSLVFYDSSYNEQFF.

This rearrangement joins TRBV19 to TRBJ1-2; 7 bases map to TRBD1. V lost 5 bases, J lost 1 base, and 7 bases stayed unmatched. The CDR3 has 15 residues. Germline values: CDR1 LNHDA, CDR2 SQIVND (reference sequence). The CDR3 coding sequence is TGTGCCAGTAGTCACCGAGGACAGGTTAACTATGGCTACACCTTC. It specifies CASSHRGQVNYGYTF. Variable domain in full (rest from reference TRBV19 and TRBJ1-2): DGGITQSPKYLFRKEGQNVTLSCEQNLNHDAMYWYRQDPGQGLRLIYYSQIVNDFQKGDIAEGYSVSREKKESFPLTVTSAQKNPTAFYLCASSHRGQVNYGYTFGSGTRLTVV.

This clone was detected only a few times. V and J are TRBV5-6 and TRBJ2-7; TRBD2 matches 11 bases. Per germline, CDR1 SGHDT and CDR2 YYEEEE. Losses at the gene ends were 1 base for V and 4 bases for J; bases not matched to a gene: 4. The length of the CDR3 is 15 residues. The DNA for the CDR3 is TGTGCCAGCAGCTTGAGAACTAGCGGGAGTTACGAGCAGTACTTC. Translated: CASSLRTSGSYEQYF. The full variable domain, its missing parts supplied by reference TRBV5-6 and TRBJ2-7, is DAGVTQSPTHLIKTRGQQVTLRCSPKSGHDTVSWYQQALGQGPQFIFQYYEEEERQRGNFPDRFSGHQFPNYSSELNVNALLLGDSALYLCASSLRTSGSYEQYFGPGTRLTVT.

The CDR3 is CASSRSLVRGNTIYF. CDR3 coding DNA: TGTGCCAGCAGCCGAAGTCTAGTTCGGGGAAACACCATATATTTT. The chain is built from TRBV14 and TRBJ1-3; no firm D call. The CDR3 length is 15 residues. CDR1 is SGHDN and CDR2 is FVKESK in the germline V gene. The V gene lost 4 bases and the J gene lost 4 bases, with 14 bases spanning the gap.

The chain links TRBV7-2 to TRBJ1-1, with D unclear. Trimming took 1 base from V and 0 from J, leaving 9 bases between them. CDR1 is SGHTA, CDR2 FQGNSA, per germline. The CDR3 spans 15 residues. CDR3 protein: CASSLGAGMNTEAFF. The CDR3 DNA is TGTGCCAGCAGCTTAGGGGCGGGAATGAACACTGAAGCTTTCTTT.